The sequence of this T cell receptor (beta chain) was determined in a study of CD8 T cells in Susac syndrome. With random hexamers, reverse transcription was performed on about 0.5 to 1 ug of RNA. Each CDR3 protein is one row after TCRdb ran MiXCR on the immunoSEQ multiplex PCR reads. The table lists 150,000 to 200,000 distinct CDR3 sequences, about 95% of them singletons. The germline CDR1 and CDR2 sequences are MDHEN and SYDVKM. The CDR3 covers 13 residues. The V gene end was trimmed by 6 bases and the J gene end by 12 bases; junction bases not matched to a gene: 11. This receptor was obtained from a human donor in good health. V is TRBV28 and J is TRBJ2-1; 7 positions agree with TRBD1. Sequencing was carried out using CD4+ T cells from PBMCs. CDR3 sequence: CASSDRARDSQFF. CDR3 DNA: TGTGCCAGCAGCGACAGGGCCAGGGATTCGCAGTTCTTC.